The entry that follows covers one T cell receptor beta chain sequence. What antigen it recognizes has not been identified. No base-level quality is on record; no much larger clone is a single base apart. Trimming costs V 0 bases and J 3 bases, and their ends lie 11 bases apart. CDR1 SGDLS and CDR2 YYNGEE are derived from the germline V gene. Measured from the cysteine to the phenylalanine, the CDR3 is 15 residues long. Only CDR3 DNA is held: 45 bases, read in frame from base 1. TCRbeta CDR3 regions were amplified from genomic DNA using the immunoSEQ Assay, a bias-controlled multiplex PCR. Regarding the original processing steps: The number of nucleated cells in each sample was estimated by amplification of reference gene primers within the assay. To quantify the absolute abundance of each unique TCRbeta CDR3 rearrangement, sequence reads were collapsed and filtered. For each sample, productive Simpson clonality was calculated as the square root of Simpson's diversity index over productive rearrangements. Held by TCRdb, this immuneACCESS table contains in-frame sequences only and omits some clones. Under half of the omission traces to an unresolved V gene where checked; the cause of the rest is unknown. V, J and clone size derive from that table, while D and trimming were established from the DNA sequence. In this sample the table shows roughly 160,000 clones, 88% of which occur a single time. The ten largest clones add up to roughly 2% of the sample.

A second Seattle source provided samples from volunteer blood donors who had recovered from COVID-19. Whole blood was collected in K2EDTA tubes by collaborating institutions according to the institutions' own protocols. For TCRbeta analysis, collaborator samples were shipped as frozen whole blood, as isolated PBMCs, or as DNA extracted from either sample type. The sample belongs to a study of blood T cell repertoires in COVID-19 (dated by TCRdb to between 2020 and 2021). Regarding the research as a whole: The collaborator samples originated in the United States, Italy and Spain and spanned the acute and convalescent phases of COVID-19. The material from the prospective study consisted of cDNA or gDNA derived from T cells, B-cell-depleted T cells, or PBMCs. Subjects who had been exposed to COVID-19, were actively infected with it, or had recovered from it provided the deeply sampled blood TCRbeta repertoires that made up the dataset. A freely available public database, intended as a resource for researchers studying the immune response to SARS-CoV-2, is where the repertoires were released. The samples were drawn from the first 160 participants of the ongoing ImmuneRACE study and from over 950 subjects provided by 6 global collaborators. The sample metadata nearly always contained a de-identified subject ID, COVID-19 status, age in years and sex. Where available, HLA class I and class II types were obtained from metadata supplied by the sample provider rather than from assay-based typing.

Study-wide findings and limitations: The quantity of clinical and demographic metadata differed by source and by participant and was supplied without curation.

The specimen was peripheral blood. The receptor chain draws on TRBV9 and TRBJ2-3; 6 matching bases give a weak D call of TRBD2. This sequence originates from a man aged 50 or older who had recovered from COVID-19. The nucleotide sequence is TGTGCCAGCAGCGTAGGCGGGATCCGAACAGATACGCAGTATTTT. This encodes CASSVGGIRTDTQYF. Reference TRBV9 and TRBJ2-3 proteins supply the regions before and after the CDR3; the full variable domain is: DSGVTQTPKHLITATGQRVTLRCSPRSGDLSVYWYQQSLDQGLQFLIQYYNGEERAKGNILERFSAQQFPDLHSELNLSSLELGDSALYFCASSVGGIRTDTQYFGPGTRLTVL.